Here is one T cell receptor beta chain with its context. Its target is not known. Germline V gene data show CDR1 as DFQATT and CDR2 as SNEGSKA (reference sequence). The CDR3 has 13 amino acids. These data originate in a study of monozygotic twins with inflammatory bowel disease. Study outcomes and limitations: Researchers report that IBD patients shared fewer clonotypes with others than healthy twins, especially amid disease activity. The data did not back a single strong IBD-associated clonotype or signal.

With the 5' RACE reads reprocessed, TCRdb shows one record per CDR3 protein and no DNA. Its table records about 210,000 distinct CDR3 sequences. The source of this sequence is a human donor with ulcerative colitis or Crohn's disease, or a healthy co-twin of an affected twin (not recorded which). Sequencing input: blood. The chain is built from TRBV20-1 and TRBJ2-3; TCRdb lists TRBD1, though no DNA is available to test this call. CDR3: CSAPGGRTDTQYF.